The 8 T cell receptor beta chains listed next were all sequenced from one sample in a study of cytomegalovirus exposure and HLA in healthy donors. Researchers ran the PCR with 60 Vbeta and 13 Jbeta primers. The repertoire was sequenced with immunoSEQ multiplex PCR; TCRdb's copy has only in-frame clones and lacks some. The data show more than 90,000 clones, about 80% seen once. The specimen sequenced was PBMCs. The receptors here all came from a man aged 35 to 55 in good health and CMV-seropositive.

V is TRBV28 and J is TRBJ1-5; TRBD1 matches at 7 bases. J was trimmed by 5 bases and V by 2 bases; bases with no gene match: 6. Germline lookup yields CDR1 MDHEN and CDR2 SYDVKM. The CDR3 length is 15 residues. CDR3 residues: CASSLPSGGYQPQHF. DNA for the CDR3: TGTGCCAGCAGTTTACCGTCAGGGGGTTATCAGCCCCAGCATTTT.

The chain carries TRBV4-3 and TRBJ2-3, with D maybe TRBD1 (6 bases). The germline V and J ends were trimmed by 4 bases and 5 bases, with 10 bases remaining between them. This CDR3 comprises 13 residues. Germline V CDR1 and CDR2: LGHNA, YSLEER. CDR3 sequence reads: CASSPGAVDTQYF. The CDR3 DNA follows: TGCGCCAGCAGCCCAGGGGCGGTAGATACGCAGTATTTT.

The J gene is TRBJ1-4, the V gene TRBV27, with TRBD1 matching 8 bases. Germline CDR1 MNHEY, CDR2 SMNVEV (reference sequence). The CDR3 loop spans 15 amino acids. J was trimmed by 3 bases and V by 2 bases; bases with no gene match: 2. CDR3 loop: CASSLGGQANEKLFF. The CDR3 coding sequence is TGTGCCAGCAGTTTAGGGGGACAGGCTAATGAAAAACTGTTTTTT.

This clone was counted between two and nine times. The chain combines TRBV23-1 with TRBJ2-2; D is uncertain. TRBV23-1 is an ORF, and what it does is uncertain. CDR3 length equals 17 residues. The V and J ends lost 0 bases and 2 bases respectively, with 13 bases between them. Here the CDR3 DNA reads TGCGCCAGCAGTCAATCGAGGTGGCAGAACAACACCGGGGAGCTGTTTTTT. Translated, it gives CASSQSRWQNNTGELFF.

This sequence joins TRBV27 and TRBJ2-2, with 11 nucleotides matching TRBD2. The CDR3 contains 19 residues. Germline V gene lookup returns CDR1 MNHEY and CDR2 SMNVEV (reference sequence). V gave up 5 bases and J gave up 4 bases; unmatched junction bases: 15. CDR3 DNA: TGTGCCAGCAGTCCACCGTTCTCTAGCGGGAGGCCAAGCACCGGGGAGCTGTTTTTT. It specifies CASSPPFSSGRPSTGELFF.

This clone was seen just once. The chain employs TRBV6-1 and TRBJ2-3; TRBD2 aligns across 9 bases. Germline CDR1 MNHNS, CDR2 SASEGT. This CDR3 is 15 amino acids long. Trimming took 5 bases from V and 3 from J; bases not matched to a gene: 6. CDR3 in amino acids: CASSLTSGSTDTQYF. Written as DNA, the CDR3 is TGTGCCAGCAGTCTAACTAGCGGGTCAACAGATACGCAGTATTTT.

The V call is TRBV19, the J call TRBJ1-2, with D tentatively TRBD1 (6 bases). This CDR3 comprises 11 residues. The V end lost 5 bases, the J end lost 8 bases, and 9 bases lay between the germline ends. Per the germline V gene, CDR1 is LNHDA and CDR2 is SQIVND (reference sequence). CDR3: CASSGGGGYTF. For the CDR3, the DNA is TGTGCCAGTAGTGGCGGGGGCGGCTACACCTTC.

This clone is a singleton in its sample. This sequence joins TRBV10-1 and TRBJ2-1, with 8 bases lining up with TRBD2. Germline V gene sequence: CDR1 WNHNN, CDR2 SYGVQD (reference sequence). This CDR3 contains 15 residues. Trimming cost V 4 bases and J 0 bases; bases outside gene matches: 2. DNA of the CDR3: TGCGCCAGCAGTGTAAGCGGGAGCTCCTACAATGAGCAGTTCTTC. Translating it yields CASSVSGSSYNEQFF.